This TCR beta chain was identified during a study of blood T cell repertoires in COVID-19. Looking at the study overall: Sites across the United States, Italy and Spain contributed samples from acute and convalescent COVID-19. The cDNA or gDNA used as material had been derived from T cells, B-cell-depleted T cells, or PBMCs.

Original handling: Amplification from reference gene primers served as the basis for estimated nucleated cell counts. Profiling relied on immunoSEQ multiplex PCR, and the TCRdb table lists in-frame clones only, not all of them. The DNA was the basis for D and trimming; V, J and clone size are from that table. The sample carries a few hundred thousand clones, around 80% recorded once. V lost 3 bases and J lost 4, with 11 bases in between. The CDR3 is 14 amino acids. Germline V lookup: CDR1 SGHKS, CDR2 YYEKEE (reference sequence). Enrollment of patients from Seattle took place during active infection, with longitudinal follow-up.

This sequence joins TRBV5-5 and TRBJ2-1, with D possibly being TRBD2 (6 bases). The TCR comes from a woman over 75 with COVID-19, enrolled during active disease. Sequencing input: peripheral blood. The CDR3 reads CASSSGDFYNEQFF. The CDR3 DNA follows: TGTGCCAGCAGCTCGGGGGACTTTTACAATGAGCAGTTCTTC.